The clone carrying this TCR beta chain was counted only a few times. Its antigen is not known. This sample is part of a study of identical twins. Study observations and caveats: Researchers caution that invariant MAIT and iNKT cells could partly confound zero-insertion analyses. Cross-sectional statistics underpinned the conclusions; the same donors were not followed.

From the 5' RACE reads, TCRdb called clonotypes with MiXCR, one entry per CDR3 protein. Among roughly 540,000 distinct CDR3 sequences, 22% were seen once, and the ten largest hold about 0.91%. These data were also reused for a study on T cells expressing NK-cell markers.

The source is a woman aged 18-35 years in good health. Specimen: CD4+ T cells sorted from blood.

The CDR3 loop reads CASRPLSGGSSYEQYF. In DNA form, the CDR3 reads TGTGCCAGCAGACCGCTCAGCGGGGGGAGCTCCTACGAGCAGTACTTC. This chain uses TRBV7-8 with TRBJ2-7, with 9 bases that match TRBD2. The V gene's germline CDR1 is SGHVS and CDR2 FQNEAQ. V was pared by 6 bases and J by 0 bases, with 9 bases of the junction left unmatched. CDR3 length: 16 amino acids.